A single sample gave rise to the 9 T cell receptor beta chains below, sequenced in a study of early T cells in non-severe SARS-CoV-2 infection. TCRdb re-called the 5' RACE reads through MiXCR, storing one row per CDR3 protein. Of roughly 31,000 distinct CDR3 sequences listed, roughly 9.7% are singletons. The sequenced sample consisted of whole blood. These receptors were taken from an adult who was a healthcare worker with PCR-confirmed SARS-CoV-2 infection or an uninfected control (not recorded which).

This clonotype was seen repeatedly, ten times or more. The chain recombines TRBV7-3 with TRBJ2-5; no clear D gene. Trimming took 5 bases from V and 2 from J, leaving 12 bases between them. The CDR3 is 14 amino acids. Germline V CDR1 and CDR2: SGHTA, FQGTGA. Here the CDR3 DNA reads TGTGCCAGCAGCCCATTCGGGCGGCAAGAGACCCAGTACTTC. It codes for CASSPFGRQETQYF.

This clonotype was detected a few times. V usage is TRBV7-2 and J usage is TRBJ2-3; D gene ambiguous. Between the trimmed V and J ends, which lost 0 bases and 2 bases, there was a span of 6 bases. The CDR3 totals 14 residues. Germline lookup yields CDR1 SGHTA and CDR2 FQGNSA. CDR3 DNA: TGTGCCAGCAGCTTAGCCTATGCCACAGATACGCAGTATTTT. Translation gives CASSLAYATDTQYF.

At least ten counts were recorded for this clonotype. The V call is TRBV19, the J call TRBJ2-5, with D unclear. The CDR3 sequence is 13 residues long. Germline CDR1 is LNHDA and CDR2 is SQIVND (reference sequence). Trimming removed 2 bases at V and 1 base at J, with 5 bases between. CDR3 loop: CASSITVQETQYF. DNA for the CDR3: TGTGCCAGTAGTATAACTGTCCAAGAGACCCAGTACTTC.

This clonotype was seen many times. One end of the junction is discordant with germline, which a read error may explain. This chain links TRBV12-3 or TRBV12-4 with TRBJ1-1; no definite D call. The CDR3 spans 11 residues. CDR3 residues: CASSRSTGAFF. The CDR3 nucleotides are TGTGCCAGCAGTCGATCCACTGGAGCTTTCTTT.

This clonotype was seen at least ten times. The genes are TRBV9 and TRBJ2-2; no clear D. CDR3 length equals 10 residues. Germline V gives CDR1 SGDLS, CDR2 YYNGEE. Trimming removed 0 bases at V and 17 bases at J, with 8 bases between. In nucleotides, the CDR3 is TGTGCCAGCAGCGTAGGTGGCTGTTTTTTT. Encoded protein: CASSVGGCFF.

This clonotype showed up many times. The V gene is TRBV7-2, the J gene TRBJ1-1, with 9 bases aligning to TRBD1. V shed 4 bases, J shed 5 bases, and the junction held 17 bases outside the gene matches. Germline V gives CDR1 SGHTA, CDR2 FQGNSA. There are 18 residues in the CDR3. Written as DNA, the CDR3 is TGTGCCAGCAGCTCCCCCCGAATACCGGGACAGGGTCAAACTGAAGCTTTCTTT. Its translation: CASSSPRIPGQGQTEAFF.

Many counts were recorded for this clonotype. The genes are TRBV24-1 and TRBJ2-3; 10 bases are a match to TRBD2. V lost 3 bases to trimming and J lost 5 bases; unmatched junction nucleotides: 4. CDR3 size: 15 residues. The germline V gene has CDR1 KGHDR and CDR2 SFDVKD. CDR3 DNA: TGTGCCACCAGTGATGCTAGCGGGGGTCAAGATACGCAGTATTTT. Its translation is CATSDASGGQDTQYF.

A word on this clonotype: Given a much more abundant clone one base away, this may be a read error. V usage is TRBV30 and J usage is TRBJ1-6; TRBD1 is a possible D gene (5 bases). The CDR3 totals 14 residues. V gave up 3 bases and J gave up 5 bases, with 11 bases separating them. Germline lookup yields CDR1 GTSNPN and CDR2 SVGIG (reference sequence). In DNA form, the CDR3 reads TGTGCCTGGAGCGCGGAACAGGATAATTCACCCCTCCACTTT. Protein product: CAWSAEQDNSPLHF.

This clonotype appeared many times. This chain uses TRBV20-1 with TRBJ2-3; D unclear. V was cut by 6 bases and J by 4 bases, with 17 bases left in between. Per the germline V gene, CDR1 is DFQATT and CDR2 is SNEGSKA (reference sequence). The CDR3 runs 14 residues. This CDR3 reads CSAYSNRRADTQYF. CDR3 sequence (DNA): TGCAGTGCCTATAGCAACCGACGAGCAGATACGCAGTATTTT.